These 20 T cell receptor beta chains were all obtained from the same sample, sequenced in a study of regulatory T cells in long-lasting Graves disease. The time point is: newly diagnosed GD, antithyroid drugs for less than 3 months. From RNA extracted from PBMCs, the TCR library was made. CDR3 regions were amplified by Arm-PCR using iRepertoire HTBI primers to build TCR beta libraries. From the multiplex PCR reads, TCRdb called clonotypes with MiXCR, one entry per CDR3 protein. The repertoire consists of 400,000 to 550,000 distinct CDR3 sequences, with about 15% occurring once and the leading ten covering 16%. These data also featured in a second study, about T cells in Graves' hyperthyroidism and ophthalmopathy.

The sample consisted of peripheral blood mononuclear cells (PBMCs), taken at new diagnosis, from a patient treated with antithyroid drugs. The origin of the receptors is a woman in her 30s with Graves disease.

At least ten counts were recorded for this clonotype. This chain connects TRBV3-1 to TRBJ2-1; D ambiguous. V was cut by 3 bases and J by 0 bases, with 9 bases left in between. The CDR3 runs to 15 residues. Germline V gene sequence: CDR1 LGHDT, CDR2 YNNKEL (reference sequence). The CDR3: CASSHSVGSYNEQFF. The CDR3, as DNA: TGTGCCAGCAGCCACAGTGTTGGCTCCTACAATGAGCAGTTCTTC.

This clonotype was detected many times. CDR3 DNA sequence: TGTGCCAGCAGTTACGGCGGGTGGGTGGGCTACAATGAGCAGTTCTTC. Translating gives CASSYGGWVGYNEQFF. This chain connects TRBV6-5 to TRBJ2-1; D possibly corresponds to TRBD2 (5 bases). The germline gives CDR1 MNHEY, CDR2 SVGAGI. The germline V and J ends were trimmed by 2 bases and 3 bases, with 14 bases remaining between them. CDR3 length: 16 amino acids.

Only a few counts were recorded for this clonotype. The chain links TRBV4-1 to TRBJ2-2; D possibly corresponds to TRBD2 (5 bases). This CDR3 is 17 amino acids long. The V end lost 0 bases, the J end lost 0 bases, and 11 bases lay between the germline ends. The germline V gene has CDR1 MGHRA and CDR2 YSYEKL. CDR3 region: CASSQDKNGANTGELFF. In DNA, the CDR3 is TGCGCCAGCAGCCAAGATAAGAACGGGGCGAACACCGGGGAGCTGTTTTTT.

In this sample, this clonotype turned up many times. This sequence joins TRBV30 and TRBJ1-5; no clear D. The germline gives CDR1 GTSNPN, CDR2 SVGIG (reference sequence). The V and J ends lost 0 bases and 6 bases respectively, with 9 bases between them. The CDR3 totals 13 residues. The CDR3 coding sequence is TGTGCCTGGAGTGTAGATGGCGGTCAGCCCCAGCATTTT. As protein: CAWSVDGGQPQHF.

This clonotype came up many times. This rearrangement joins TRBV28 to TRBJ2-7; 7 nucleotides match TRBD1. The germline gives CDR1 MDHEN, CDR2 SYDVKM. Trimming at V came to 5 bases and at J to 7 bases, leaving 8 bases not matched to a gene. The CDR3 has 13 amino acids. This CDR3 reads CASSVRQGREQYF. In DNA form, the CDR3 reads TGTGCCAGCAGTGTCAGACAGGGAAGGGAGCAGTACTTC.

The table lists this clonotype with many counts. V is TRBV30 and J is TRBJ2-2; a weak D match, TRBD2 (5 bases). This CDR3 is 16 amino acids long. The germline V gene has CDR1 GTSNPN and CDR2 SVGIG (reference sequence). The V end lost 0 bases, the J end lost 6 bases, and 17 bases lay between the germline ends. The CDR3 bases are TGTGCCTGGAGTGTACGATTCGGGATTAAAGCCGGGGAGCTGTTTTTT. It is translated as CAWSVRFGIKAGELFF.

This clonotype has ten or more counts. The rearrangement joins TRBV20-1 to TRBJ2-1, with D possibly being TRBD1 (5 bases). The V and J ends lost 5 bases and 10 bases respectively, with 9 bases between them. Looked up from germline, CDR1 is DFQATT and CDR2 is SNEGSKA (reference sequence). The CDR3 totals 10 residues. The CDR3 sequence: CSAGHSEQFF. The CDR3, as DNA: TGCAGTGCTGGACACAGCGAGCAGTTCTTC.

This clonotype came up a few times. The V and J genes are TRBV7-8 and TRBJ2-1, with 8 bases matching TRBD2. The CDR3 has 17 residues. Trimming at V came to 2 bases and at J to 3 bases, leaving 9 bases not matched to a gene. Germline V gives CDR1 SGHVS, CDR2 FQNEAQ. The CDR3 region has the DNA TGTGCCAGCAGCTTAAAAGGGGTAGCGGGAAGCTACAATGAGCAGTTCTTC. Translating gives CASSLKGVAGSYNEQFF.

In its sample, this clonotype was seen many times. The gene calls are TRBV10-2 and TRBJ2-7; D unresolved. Germline loops: CDR1 WSHSY, CDR2 SAAADI. The V end lost 7 bases, the J end lost 7 bases, and 20 bases lay between the germline ends. CDR3 length: 14 residues. CDR3 in DNA: TGCGCCAGCAAACCCCCAGATTCGTCTCCGGAGCAGTACTTC. Its protein product is CASKPPDSSPEQYF.

This clonotype showed up many times. V gene TRBV2 combines with J gene TRBJ2-5; 14 positions agree with TRBD2. Trimming removed 8 bases from V and 4 bases from J; junction bases left unmatched: 3. Germline loops: CDR1 SNHLY, CDR2 FYNNEI. The CDR3 spans 14 residues. The CDR3 DNA reads as TGTGCCAGCGGAGGACTAGCGGGAGGAGAGACCCAGTACTTC. It is translated as CASGGLAGGETQYF.

This clonotype was detected only a few times. This chain links TRBV10-1 with TRBJ2-1; maybe TRBD2 (6 bases). The V and J ends lost 8 bases and 8 bases respectively, with 19 bases between them. Germline lookup yields CDR1 WNHNN and CDR2 SYGVQD (reference sequence). This CDR3 spans 14 amino acids. CDR3 region: CASGSGAGPDEQFF. CDR3 DNA: TGCGCCAGCGGCTCGGGAGCCGGTCCCGATGAGCAGTTCTTC.

The chain carries TRBV9 and TRBJ2-7; tentative D call: TRBD1 (5 bases). V lost 0 bases to trimming and J lost 0 bases, with 10 bases between them. CDR1 SGDLS and CDR2 YYNGEE come from the germline V gene. The CDR3 is 15 residues long. The CDR3 loop reads CASSVGQGISYEQYF. CDR3 DNA: TGTGCCAGCAGCGTAGGGCAGGGCATCTCCTACGAGCAGTACTTC. The variable domain in full, with the rest retrieved from reference TRBV9 and TRBJ2-7, is DSGVTQTPKHLITATGQRVTLRCSPRSGDLSVYWYQQSLDQGLQFLIQYYNGEERAKGNILERFSAQQFPDLHSELNLSSLELGDSALYFCASSVGQGISYEQYFGPGTRLTVT.

In this sample, this clonotype turned up many times. The chain uses TRBV9 and TRBJ2-3, with 10 positions matching TRBD2. This CDR3 spans 22 amino acids. Germline V gene sequence: CDR1 SGDLS, CDR2 YYNGEE. V shed 0 bases, J shed 4 bases, and the junction held 23 bases outside the gene matches. For the CDR3, the DNA is TGTGCCAGCAGCGTAGGAGAAGGGTCTAGCGGGAGAAAGGGATCGTATTCAGATACGCAGTATTTT. Its translation is CASSVGEGSSGRKGSYSDTQYF. Full variable domain (missing parts from reference TRBV9 and TRBJ2-3): DSGVTQTPKHLITATGQRVTLRCSPRSGDLSVYWYQQSLDQGLQFLIQYYNGEERAKGNILERFSAQQFPDLHSELNLSSLELGDSALYFCASSVGEGSSGRKGSYSDTQYFGPGTRLTVL.

This clonotype appeared a few times. J is TRBJ2-2 and V is TRBV18; TRBD2 aligns across 14 bases. Trimming took 2 bases from V and 1 from J; bases not matched to a gene: 6. Germline assignment: CDR1 KGHSH and CDR2 LQKENI. The CDR3 is made up of 19 amino acids. Here the CDR3 DNA reads TGTGCCAGCTCACCAACATCCGGACTAGCGGGAGGGAACACCGGGGAGCTGTTTTTT. It specifies CASSPTSGLAGGNTGELFF. Complete variable domain (other parts from reference TRBV18 and TRBJ2-2): NAGVMQNPRHLVRRRGQEARLRCSPMKGHSHVYWYRQLPEEGLKFMVYLQKENIIDESGMPKERFSAEFPKEGPSILRIQQVVRGDSAAYFCASSPTSGLAGGNTGELFFGEGSRLTVL.

Details on this clonotype: A much larger clonotype is one base distant, so this may be a read error. V gene TRBV6-2 or TRBV6-3 combines with J gene TRBJ2-1; D not certain. CDR1 and CDR2 from the germline V gene are MNHEY and SVGEGT. This CDR3 spans 13 amino acids. Deletions cut 2 bases from V and 2 bases from J, with 4 bases between. This CDR3 is CASSYGTYNEQFF. For the CDR3, the DNA is TGTGCCAGCAGTTACGGGACCTACAATGAGCAGTTCTTC.

This clonotype was counted ten times or more. The chain employs TRBV20-1 and TRBJ2-3; possibly TRBD1 for D (5 bases). Trimming shortened V by 6 bases and J by 4 bases, and 20 bases separated the two germline ends. Germline V gene data show CDR1 as DFQATT and CDR2 as SNEGSKA (reference sequence). The CDR3 consists of 15 residues. The CDR3, as DNA: TGCAGTGCCCCCGCCGGAAGGGGCAACGCAGATACGCAGTATTTT. Its translation is CSAPAGRGNADTQYF.

This clonotype was observed many times. V and J are TRBV27 and TRBJ2-7, with D maybe TRBD2 (7 bases). CDR1 and CDR2 (germline): MNHEY, SMNVEV (reference sequence). The V end was cut by 7 bases, the J end by 6 bases, with 25 bases between. CDR3 length: 16 amino acids. The chain's CDR3 is CASNTVEGGARGEQYF. The CDR3 DNA follows: TGTGCCAGCAACACCGTGGAGGGGGGGGCAAGGGGCGAGCAGTACTTC.

This rearrangement joins TRBV2 to TRBJ2-6; D perhaps matches TRBD1 (6 bases). Germline V lookup: CDR1 SNHLY, CDR2 FYNNEI. Trimming removed 8 bases from V and 1 base from J, with 15 bases in between. The CDR3 is 16 residues long. The CDR3 DNA follows: TGTGCCAGCGCGACAGGATCGTTTTCTGGGGCCAACGTCCTGACTTTC. Its protein is CASATGSFSGANVLTF.

The chain employs TRBV5-8 and TRBJ2-3; either TRBD1 or TRBD2 may supply D (6 bases each). The V gene lost 4 bases and the J gene lost 0 bases, with 12 bases spanning the gap. The CDR3 is 15 residues long. Germline V gene sequence: CDR1 SGHTS, CDR2 YDEGEE. The CDR3 coding sequence is TGTGCCAGCAGCAAAAGGGGGGATAGCACAGATACGCAGTATTTT. Amino acid sequence: CASSKRGDSTDTQYF.

This clonotype was counted ten times or more. The chain combines TRBV20-1 with TRBJ1-5, with D perhaps TRBD1 (5 bases). Germline assignment: CDR1 DFQATT and CDR2 SNEGSKA (reference sequence). This CDR3 has 16 amino acids. The V and J ends lost 5 bases and 1 base respectively, with 18 bases between them. CDR3 DNA sequence: TGCAGTGCTGGGGGGGGGACGGGGTTGAGCAATCAGCCCCAGCATTTT. This encodes CSAGGGTGLSNQPQHF.